This T cell receptor beta chain was retrieved from a study of Graves' ophthalmopathy and Graves' hyperthyroidism. In its sample, this clonotype was seen many times. CDR1 and CDR2 from the germline V gene are LNHDA and SQIVND (reference sequence). The CDR3 runs to 16 residues. V was trimmed by 3 bases and J by 0 bases, leaving 14 bases between them. RNA transcripts were the source from which TCR beta CDR3 regions were amplified. In the first round, RT-PCR was carried out with HTBI primers, and a multiplex PCR formed the second round. TCRdb reanalysed the multiplex PCR reads using MiXCR and keeps one entry per CDR3 protein. The sample has about 410,000 distinct CDR3 sequences, 15% to 20% seen once; the top ten hold about 1.6%.

The sample consisted of peripheral blood. This chain uses TRBV19 with TRBJ1-1; possibly TRBD1 for D (5 bases). The sequence was collected from a woman in her late teens or twenties with Graves' ophthalmopathy. CDR3: CASSIDSFLMNTEAFF. For the CDR3, the DNA is TGTGCCAGTAGTATCGACAGCTTCCTCATGAACACTGAAGCTTTCTTT.